This is a list of T cell receptor beta chains from one sample in a study of blood T cell repertoires in COVID-19. Profiling relied on immunoSEQ multiplex PCR, and the TCRdb table lists in-frame clones only, not all of them. The sample includes 160,000 or so clones, approximately 82% of them seen just once. The sequenced sample consisted of peripheral blood. Receptor source: a woman aged 45-65 years with acute or convalescent COVID-19. The CDR3 runs from the conserved cysteine through the conserved F or W. Fields, in order: clone size, D gene, J gene, V gene, CDR3 DNA, CDR3 protein. The D gene is left open where the match is weak. Some rows have no size entry. The others give once, few or many, or a class for an expanded clone.

clone_size: once
d_call: TRBD1
j_call: TRBJ1-1
v_call: TRBV12-3/TRBV12-4
cdr3_nt: TGTGCCACAGGACAGGCGATGAACACTGAAGCTTTCTTT
cdr3_aa: CATGQAMNTEAFF

clone_size: NA
d_call: NA
j_call: TRBJ1-2
v_call: TRBV29-1
cdr3_nt: TGCAGCGTTGCCGCAGGCTACTATGGCTACACCTTC
cdr3_aa: CSVAAGYYGYTF

clone_size: NA
d_call: NA
j_call: TRBJ1-6
v_call: TRBV7-3
cdr3_nt: TGTGCCAGCAGCTTATTGGGCAGTAATTCACCCCTCCACTTT
cdr3_aa: CASSLLGSNSPLHF

clone_size: NA
d_call: TRBD1
j_call: TRBJ1-5
v_call: TRBV10-3
cdr3_nt: TGTGCCATCAGCACAGGGGGCCTGAGCAATCAGCCCCAGCATTTT
cdr3_aa: CAISTGGLSNQPQHF

clone_size: NA
d_call: TRBD1
j_call: TRBJ2-3
v_call: TRBV19
cdr3_nt: TGTGCCAGTAGTGACGACAGGGGATTTTTCACAGATACGCAGTATTTT
cdr3_aa: CASSDDRGFFTDTQYF

clone_size: NA
d_call: NA
j_call: TRBJ2-7
v_call: TRBV2
cdr3_nt: TGTGCCAGCAGGGGGGTTCTCGGGGGCGAGCAGTACTTC
cdr3_aa: CASRGVLGGEQYF

clone_size: NA
d_call: NA
j_call: TRBJ2-7
v_call: TRBV6-5
cdr3_nt: TGTGCCAGCAGTTACATCGAGGGCTCCTACGAGCAGTACTTC
cdr3_aa: CASSYIEGSYEQYF

clone_size: medium-sized
d_call: NA
j_call: TRBJ2-5
v_call: TRBV10-3
cdr3_nt: TGTGCCATCAGTGGGACTTTACAAGAGACCCAGTACTTC
cdr3_aa: CAISGTLQETQYF

clone_size: NA
d_call: TRBD1
j_call: TRBJ2-1
v_call: TRBV4-3
cdr3_nt: TGCGCCAGCAGCCAACCGATACCCCGGGACAGGGAAGGCAATGAGCAGTTCTTC
cdr3_aa: CASSQPIPRDREGNEQFF

clone_size: NA
d_call: TRBD2
j_call: TRBJ2-6
v_call: TRBV5-6
cdr3_nt: TGTGCCAGCAGCTTGGTGCCAGCGGGAGAGTCTGGGGCCAACGTCCTGACTTTC
cdr3_aa: CASSLVPAGESGANVLTF

clone_size: NA
d_call: NA
j_call: TRBJ1-1
v_call: TRBV11-2
cdr3_nt: TGTGCCAGCAGCCCAAAGGGCGGGGTGAACACTGAAGCTTTCTTT
cdr3_aa: CASSPKGGVNTEAFF

clone_size: NA
d_call: TRBD2
j_call: TRBJ2-3
v_call: TRBV28
cdr3_nt: TGTGCCAGCAGTCCTCCTACTAGCGGGGGTTTCGCAGATACGCAGTATTTT
cdr3_aa: CASSPPTSGGFADTQYF

clone_size: once
d_call: NA
j_call: TRBJ1-2
v_call: TRBV2
cdr3_nt: TGTGCCAGCAGTGGCGGGGGCCCTTATGGCTACACCTTC
cdr3_aa: CASSGGGPYGYTF

clone_size: NA
d_call: NA
j_call: TRBJ2-5
v_call: TRBV21-1
cdr3_nt: TGTGCCAGCAGCAATCGGGGGGGTGCCCAAGAGACCCAGTACTTC
cdr3_aa: CASSNRGGAQETQYF

clone_size: once
d_call: NA
j_call: TRBJ1-4
v_call: TRBV21-1
cdr3_nt: TGTGCCAGCAAAGCACCCCCCCAGGGCCGTCCAGGGCCCAACGGTACCGCAACTAATGAAAAACTGTTTTTT
cdr3_aa: CASKAPPQGRPGPNGTATNEKLFF

clone_size: NA
d_call: NA
j_call: TRBJ1-1
v_call: TRBV7-3
cdr3_nt: TGTGCCAGCAGCTTAATATCGGACACTGAAGCTTTCTTT
cdr3_aa: CASSLISDTEAFF

clone_size: once
d_call: NA
j_call: TRBJ1-2
v_call: TRBV6-6
cdr3_nt: TGTGCCAGCAGTCGACTCGCCATTCCAGGGTCTGGCTATGGCTACACCTTC
cdr3_aa: CASSRLAIPGSGYGYTF

clone_size: NA
d_call: TRBD1
j_call: TRBJ1-2
v_call: TRBV7-2
cdr3_nt: TGTGCCAGCAGCTTCCGACAGGGGGATGGCTACACCTTC
cdr3_aa: CASSFRQGDGYTF

clone_size: NA
d_call: NA
j_call: TRBJ2-2
v_call: TRBV28
cdr3_nt: TGTGCCAGCAGTTTTCCCCCGCCTCCTTATAGCGGCAAGAACACCGGGGAGCTGTTTTTT
cdr3_aa: CASSFPPPPYSGKNTGELFF

clone_size: NA
d_call: NA
j_call: TRBJ2-2
v_call: TRBV12-5
cdr3_nt: TGTGCTAGTGCCTTGGGAGCGACCGGGGAGCTGTTTTTT
cdr3_aa: CASALGATGELFF

clone_size: few
d_call: NA
j_call: TRBJ1-6
v_call: TRBV6-5
cdr3_nt: TGTGCCACCGGGCCCGGGGGAAATAATAATTCACCCCTCCACTTT
cdr3_aa: CATGPGGNNNSPLHF

clone_size: NA
d_call: TRBD2
j_call: TRBJ2-3
v_call: TRBV19
cdr3_nt: TGTGCCAGTAGCACAAACGGACTAGCGGTTAGGCAGGATACGCAGTATTTT
cdr3_aa: CASSTNGLAVRQDTQYF

clone_size: NA
d_call: TRBD1
j_call: TRBJ1-2
v_call: TRBV28
cdr3_nt: TGTGCCACTACCCCGGTACAGGGGATGGGGGGCTATGGCTACACCTTC
cdr3_aa: CATTPVQGMGGYGYTF

clone_size: NA
d_call: NA
j_call: TRBJ1-2
v_call: TRBV28
cdr3_nt: TGTGCCAGCAGGTCGACAGACTGGGGAGGCTACACCTTC
cdr3_aa: CASRSTDWGGYTF

clone_size: NA
d_call: TRBD1
j_call: TRBJ2-1
v_call: TRBV19
cdr3_nt: TGTGCCAGTAGTGTCCCGGGACAGGGCGATGAGCAGTTCTTC
cdr3_aa: CASSVPGQGDEQFF

clone_size: NA
d_call: NA
j_call: TRBJ1-5
v_call: TRBV5-4
cdr3_nt: TGTGCCAGCAGCCGGCCGGGGATAGCCCAGCATTTT
cdr3_aa: CASSRPGIAQHF

clone_size: NA
d_call: NA
j_call: TRBJ1-6
v_call: TRBV5-1
cdr3_nt: TGCGCCAGCAGCTTGGCGCCACAGGGTTCTAATTCACCCCTCCACTTT
cdr3_aa: CASSLAPQGSNSPLHF

clone_size: NA
d_call: NA
j_call: TRBJ1-2
v_call: TRBV29-1
cdr3_nt: TGCAGCGGGGAGAATAACTATGGCTACACCTTC
cdr3_aa: CSGENNYGYTF

clone_size: NA
d_call: NA
j_call: TRBJ2-2
v_call: TRBV9
cdr3_nt: TGTGCCAGCAGCGTAATAGTGACCGGGGAGCTGTTTTTT
cdr3_aa: CASSVIVTGELFF

clone_size: NA
d_call: TRBD1
j_call: TRBJ2-7
v_call: TRBV19
cdr3_nt: TGTGCCAGTAATCACCGGGACAGGTGGCACGAGCAGTACTTC
cdr3_aa: CASNHRDRWHEQYF

clone_size: once
d_call: NA
j_call: TRBJ2-1
v_call: TRBV24-1
cdr3_nt: TGTGCCACCAGTGATGGGGGCAGGGGCTATTCCAATGAGCAGTTCTTC
cdr3_aa: CATSDGGRGYSNEQFF

clone_size: once
d_call: TRBD1
j_call: TRBJ1-2
v_call: TRBV6-6
cdr3_nt: TGTGCCAGCAGTTTATCCTCCACAGGGGGCGTATCTGGCTACACCTTC
cdr3_aa: CASSLSSTGGVSGYTF

clone_size: NA
d_call: TRBD1
j_call: TRBJ1-2
v_call: TRBV27
cdr3_nt: TGTGCCAGCGGTCGTTTCGGACAGGGGGCAGATGGCTACACCTTC
cdr3_aa: CASGRFGQGADGYTF

clone_size: NA
d_call: TRBD1
j_call: TRBJ1-2
v_call: TRBV7-9
cdr3_nt: TGTGCCAGCAGCTCGGACAGGGGTGGCTATGGCTACACCTTC
cdr3_aa: CASSSDRGGYGYTF

clone_size: NA
d_call: TRBD2
j_call: TRBJ2-1
v_call: TRBV7-8
cdr3_nt: TGTGCCAGCAGCACCGGGACTAGCGGAATTAATGAGCAGTTCTTC
cdr3_aa: CASSTGTSGINEQFF

clone_size: few
d_call: NA
j_call: TRBJ1-1
v_call: TRBV5-1
cdr3_nt: TGCGCCAGCAGCTTGAGGCAGGCGATGAACACTGAAGCTTTCTTT
cdr3_aa: CASSLRQAMNTEAFF

clone_size: NA
d_call: NA
j_call: TRBJ2-5
v_call: TRBV9
cdr3_nt: TGTGCCAGCAGCCGAGGCGGGGTTGAGACCCAGTACTTC
cdr3_aa: CASSRGGVETQYF

clone_size: NA
d_call: TRBD1
j_call: TRBJ1-2
v_call: TRBV5-1
cdr3_nt: TGCGCCAGCAGCATACTACCGGGACAGGGACATGGCTACACCTTC
cdr3_aa: CASSILPGQGHGYTF

clone_size: NA
d_call: TRBD1
j_call: TRBJ1-5
v_call: TRBV4-2
cdr3_nt: TGTGCCAGCAGCCAGAGGGGACAGGCAAATCAGCCCCAGCATTTT
cdr3_aa: CASSQRGQANQPQHF

clone_size: once
d_call: TRBD1
j_call: TRBJ1-2
v_call: TRBV7-9
cdr3_nt: TGTGCCAGCAGCTTCGGGACAGGGGGCGACTATGGCTACACCTTC
cdr3_aa: CASSFGTGGDYGYTF

clone_size: few
d_call: TRBD2
j_call: TRBJ2-1
v_call: TRBV3-1/TRBV3-2
cdr3_nt: TGTGCCAGCAGCCAAGGGGGGGGCTCCTACAATGAGCAGTTCTTC
cdr3_aa: CASSQGGGSYNEQFF

clone_size: NA
d_call: NA
j_call: TRBJ1-6
v_call: TRBV7-3
cdr3_nt: TGTGCCAGCAGCAACACCGCCGAACCCCTCCACTTT
cdr3_aa: CASSNTAEPLHF

clone_size: NA
d_call: TRBD2
j_call: TRBJ2-5
v_call: TRBV5-1
cdr3_nt: TGCGCCAGCAGCTTGGGGCCGGGACTAGCTTTAAACCCCAAAGAGACCCAGTACTTC
cdr3_aa: CASSLGPGLALNPKETQYF

clone_size: NA
d_call: TRBD1
j_call: TRBJ2-1
v_call: TRBV12-5
cdr3_nt: TGTGCTAGTGGTTTGAATCGACAGGGTAAAAATGAGCAGTTCTTC
cdr3_aa: CASGLNRQGKNEQFF

clone_size: NA
d_call: TRBD1
j_call: TRBJ1-2
v_call: TRBV19
cdr3_nt: TGTGCCAGTAGACCCGGACAGGGGGGGATCTACACCTTC
cdr3_aa: CASRPGQGGIYTF

clone_size: NA
d_call: NA
j_call: TRBJ2-5
v_call: TRBV11-1
cdr3_nt: TGTGCCAGCAGCTCAAGGGGGGGGCAAGAGACCCAGTACTTC
cdr3_aa: CASSSRGGQETQYF

clone_size: once
d_call: NA
j_call: TRBJ2-1
v_call: TRBV11-2
cdr3_nt: TGTGCCAGCAGCGAGAGCAGGAATGAGCAGTTCTTC
cdr3_aa: CASSESRNEQFF

clone_size: NA
d_call: TRBD2
j_call: TRBJ2-4
v_call: TRBV4-2
cdr3_nt: TGTGCCAGCAGCCAAGTTACTAGCGGGGAAAACATTCAGTACTTC
cdr3_aa: CASSQVTSGENIQYF